The source of this T cell receptor (beta chain) is a study of blood T cell repertoires in COVID-19. Sequenced by immunoSEQ multiplex PCR; TCRdb stores in-frame clones only, minus some. The sample has 150,000 to 200,000 clones, roughly nine tenths seen once. Germline lookup yields CDR1 LNHDA and CDR2 SQIVND (reference sequence). Trimming removed 1 base from V and 4 bases from J, with 7 bases in between. The CDR3 extends over 13 amino acids. The chain employs TRBV19 and TRBJ1-2; tentative D call: TRBD1 (6 bases). The source material was peripheral blood. This clonotype originated in a man aged 70-80 years with acute or convalescent COVID-19. CDR3 residues: CASSIGTVYGYTF. The CDR3 region has the DNA TGTGCCAGTAGTATAGGGACAGTCTATGGCTACACCTTC.